This T cell receptor (beta chain) was sequenced for a study of cytomegalovirus exposure and HLA in healthy donors. Study-wide background: Earlier, 90 million to 140 million unique TCR beta sequences were recovered from 170 million or so T cells by an analysis.

A remark on this clone: Antigen specificity is unknown.

Primers: 60 Vbeta forward and 13 Jbeta reverse. Assay used: immunoSEQ multiplex PCR; TCRdb lists only in-frame clones, some missing. The table includes 110,000 to 150,000 clones, roughly 80% detected once. General study results and limits: According to reports, the classifier identified cytomegalovirus status with high specificity and sensitivity. Judged likely to be a sequencing artifact was a cluster of highly shared sequence variants. Despite most TCR sequences being rare, some public TCRs occurred in many donors.

The TCR sequence derives from a female donor in good health and CMV-seronegative. The specimen was PBMCs.

CDR3 sequence: CASSTGTGTNTGELFF. The CDR3 DNA reads TGTGCCAGCTCAACGGGGACAGGAACGAACACCGGGGAGCTGTTTTTT. The V and J genes are TRBV18 and TRBJ2-2; 8 bases line up with TRBD1. Germline V gene sequence: CDR1 KGHSH, CDR2 LQKENI. V was pared by 5 bases and J by 0 bases, with 5 bases of the junction left unmatched. This CDR3 has 16 residues.